What follows describes a single T cell receptor beta chain. These data originate in a study of blood T cell repertoires in COVID-19. Across the study: COVID-19 samples collected from the United States, Italy and Spain covered acute and convalescent phases. T cells, B-cell-depleted T cells, or PBMCs provided the cDNA or gDNA that served as material.

V dropped 8 bases and J dropped 6; count of bases not matched to a gene: 6. The CDR3 has 15 residues. Germline CDR1 reads LNHDA; CDR2 reads SQIVND (reference sequence). Per the authors' pipeline: Reference gene primers were amplified, and this amplification served to estimate nucleated cell counts. Sequencing used immunoSEQ multiplex PCR; TCRdb keeps in-frame clones, though not all of them. V and J calls and clone size come straight from that table; D and trimming were deduced from the DNA. The sample lists 94,000 or so clones; around 88% were seen once. The sequence derives from a woman between 70 and 85 years old with acute or convalescent COVID-19. This chain uses TRBV19 with TRBJ2-1; TRBD2 matches 14 bases. Sequences were obtained from peripheral blood. CDR3 protein: CASAVGTSGGNEQFF. The CDR3 bases are TGTGCCAGTGCGGTCGGGACTAGCGGGGGCAATGAGCAGTTCTTC.